The following is a T cell receptor beta chain sequence with its context. Its matching antigen is unknown. During the collection period, no donor immune events like infections were recorded. Using immunoSEQ multiplex PCR, the repertoire was profiled, and TCRdb retains in-frame clones only, with some absent. The sample shows about 94,000 clones, 70% to 90% of them seen only once. The data were taken from a study of identifying expanded T cells in peripheral blood. The study, taken as a whole, reports: About 1.2 clones differed between technical replicates, versus roughly 16 and 20 over time. Clone count variance between approximately 2-week samples rose with total template count.

V gave up 4 bases and J gave up 6 bases; unmatched junction bases: 7. Germline V lookup: CDR1 MGHRA, CDR2 YSYEKL. The CDR3 loop spans 16 amino acids. This clonotype originated in a person between 18 and 75 years old in good health. The chain carries TRBV4-1 and TRBJ2-3; 13 nucleotides line up with TRBD2. Sequencing was carried out using blood. The CDR3 here is CASSPRTSGGSDTQYF. The CDR3 nucleotides are TGCGCCAGCAGCCCGCGGACTAGCGGGGGTTCGGATACGCAGTATTTT.